This TCR beta chain came from a study of T cell changes during pregnancy in multiple sclerosis. Unmatched junction bases numbered 7, after V lost 6 bases and J lost 2 bases. Per the germline V gene, CDR1 is MNHNS and CDR2 is SASEGT. The CDR3 length is 14 residues. This table comes from immunoSEQ multiplex PCR, and its TCRdb copy is limited to in-frame clones, with some not included. The sample includes 25,000 to 35,000 clones, approximately 92% of them seen just once. The source was CD8+ T cells from peripheral blood mononuclear cells, collected in the second trimester of pregnancy. The V and J genes are TRBV6-1 and TRBJ2-7; 7 nucleotides match TRBD1. The clonotype comes from a female donor with multiple sclerosis, enrolled in a pregnancy study. CDR3 sequence reads: CASRGGRGAYEQYF. In DNA, the CDR3 is TGTGCCAGCAGAGGGGGCAGGGGCGCCTACGAGCAGTACTTC.